This TCR beta chain was recovered during a study of CD8+ T cells in alopecia areata. Study-level findings and limits: Lesional scalp displayed greater clonality than normal scalp, most notably in alopecia totalis/universalis.

This CDR3 region has 12 residues. Germline V gene lookup returns CDR1 SGHTA and CDR2 FQGNSA. The V gene lost 3 bases and the J gene lost 5 bases, with 7 bases spanning the gap. As to this clone: No antigen is known for it.

As for treatment: oral pan-JAK inhibitor, 5-10 mg twice daily. After isolation, RNA underwent reverse transcription to generate cDNA as the sequencing template. The method was immunoSEQ multiplex PCR; TCRdb's version includes in-frame clones alone and lacks a portion of them. Of approximately 150,000 clones in the sample, 60% to 75% were seen once. The sequenced sample was CD4+ T cells sorted from blood, obtained at week 24, from a patient treated with tofacitinib. This sequence originates from a human donor with alopecia areata. The chain couples TRBV7-2 to TRBJ2-5; D call uncertain. Here the CDR3 reads CASSFPRETQYF. The CDR3 DNA reads as TGTGCCAGCAGCTTCCCGAGGGAGACCCAGTACTTC.